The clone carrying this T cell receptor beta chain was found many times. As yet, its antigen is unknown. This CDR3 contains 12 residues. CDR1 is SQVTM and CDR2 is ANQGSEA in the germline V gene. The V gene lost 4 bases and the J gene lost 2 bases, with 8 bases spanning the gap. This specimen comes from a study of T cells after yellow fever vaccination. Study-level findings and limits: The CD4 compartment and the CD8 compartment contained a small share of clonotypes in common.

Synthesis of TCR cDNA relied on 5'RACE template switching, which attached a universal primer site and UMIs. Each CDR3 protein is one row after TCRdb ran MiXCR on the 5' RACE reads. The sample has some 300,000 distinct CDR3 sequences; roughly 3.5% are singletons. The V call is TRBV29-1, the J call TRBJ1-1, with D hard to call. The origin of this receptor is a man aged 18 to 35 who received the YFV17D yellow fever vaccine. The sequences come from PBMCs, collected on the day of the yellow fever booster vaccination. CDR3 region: CSVVRGNTEAFF. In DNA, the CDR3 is TGCAGCGTTGTCAGAGGTAACACTGAAGCTTTCTTT.